This passage covers 28 T cell receptor beta chains from one sample sequenced in a study of response to subunit inactivated influenza vaccine. Each CDR3 protein is one row after TCRdb ran MiXCR on the RT-PCR reads. Among 650,000 to 700,000 distinct CDR3 sequences listed, around 16% were seen once. The sample was PBMCs from blood, taken 11 to 12 days after vaccination. The receptors come from a man aged 45 to 65 who received an inactivated influenza vaccine.

In its sample, this clonotype was seen a few times. This chain connects TRBV29-1 to TRBJ1-2; D may be TRBD1 (6 bases). Germline V gene lookup returns CDR1 SQVTM and CDR2 ANQGSEA. This CDR3 has 14 amino acids. V dropped 4 bases and J dropped 2 bases, with 14 bases sitting between them. The DNA of the CDR3 is TGCAGCGTTGCGGTTCGGACAGCAAACTATGGCTACACCTTC. Translating it yields CSVAVRTANYGYTF. The complete variable domain, with remaining parts taken from reference TRBV29-1 and TRBJ1-2, reads SAVISQKPSRDICQRGTSLTIQCQVDSQVTMMFWYRQQPGQSLTLIATANQGSEATYESGFVIDKFPISRPNLTFSTLTVSNMSPEDSSIYLCSVAVRTANYGYTFGSGTRLTVV.

In this sample, this clonotype turned up a few times. The V gene is TRBV10-3, the J gene TRBJ2-1; 10 bases are shared with TRBD1. This CDR3 spans 15 amino acids. Germline V gives CDR1 ENHRY, CDR2 SYGVKD. J lost 8 bases, V lost 1 base, and 5 bases had no gene match. The CDR3 region is CAISELTGGFDEQFF. Here the CDR3 DNA reads TGTGCCATCAGTGAGTTGACAGGGGGCTTTGATGAGCAGTTCTTC.

This clonotype was counted a few times. V is TRBV4-2 and J is TRBJ2-3; D not certain. Germline-derived CDR1 and CDR2 are LGHNA and YNFKEQ. V lost 2 bases and J lost 1, with 10 bases in between. CDR3 length equals 15 residues. The DNA of the CDR3 is TGTGCCAGCAGCCAATTAGGATCGGGCACAGATACGCAGTATTTT. Encoded protein: CASSQLGSGTDTQYF.

V usage is TRBV28 and J usage is TRBJ1-5; D is perhaps TRBD1 (5 bases). Trimming took off 5 bases at V and 8 bases at J, with 22 bases between the two ends. The CDR3 contains 16 residues. Germline V gene data show CDR1 as MDHEN and CDR2 as SYDVKM. This chain's CDR3 is CASSPPPGTPGEPQHF. The CDR3, as DNA: TGTGCCAGCAGTCCACCACCCGGGACCCCAGGCGAGCCCCAGCATTTT.

This clonotype has a handful of counts. This rearrangement joins TRBV24-1 to TRBJ1-2, with D possibly matching TRBD1 (5 bases). Trimming stripped 5 bases from V and 7 bases from J, with 13 bases between. Germline assignment: CDR1 KGHDR and CDR2 SFDVKD. The CDR3 spans 13 residues. CDR3 region: CATSATGDGGYTF. The CDR3 coding sequence is TGTGCCACCAGTGCAACCGGGGACGGTGGCTACACCTTC.

The rearrangement joins TRBV6-5 to TRBJ2-2; D unclear. Trimming left V 7 bases short and J 7 bases short, with 10 bases between. The germline V gene has CDR1 MNHEY and CDR2 SVGAGI. The CDR3 runs to 12 residues. The CDR3 is CASTPLSGELFF. The DNA for the CDR3 is TGTGCCAGCACCCCCTTGAGCGGGGAGCTGTTTTTT.

The chain carries TRBV4-2 and TRBJ1-4; 10 nucleotides match TRBD1. The V gene's germline CDR1 is LGHNA and CDR2 YNFKEQ. V lost 3 bases, J lost 6 bases, and 1 base stayed unmatched. The CDR3 is made up of 14 amino acids. CDR3 nucleotides: TGTGCCAGCAGCCAGGACAGGGGGTATGAAAAACTGTTTTTT. It encodes CASSQDRGYEKLFF.

V gene TRBV6-1 combines with J gene TRBJ2-1; no clear D. The CDR3 totals 13 residues. Germline CDR1 is MNHNS and CDR2 is SASEGT. The V end lost 7 bases, the J end lost 2 bases, and 9 bases lay between the germline ends. CDR3 nucleotide sequence: TGTGCCAGCATCCCTAGTGCCTACAATGAGCAGTTCTTC. Amino acid sequence: CASIPSAYNEQFF.

J is TRBJ2-2 and V is TRBV20-1; 8 bases line up with TRBD1. Germline CDR1 is DFQATT and CDR2 is SNEGSKA (reference sequence). The CDR3 runs 14 residues. The trim removed 6 bases at V and 1 base at J, leaving 4 bases unmatched. CDR3 in DNA: TGCAGTGCCTCCGGGACAGGGAACACCGGGGAGCTGTTTTTT. The encoded protein is CSASGTGNTGELFF.

The rearrangement joins TRBV5-1 to TRBJ2-7, with unresolved D. This CDR3 is built from 11 residues. CDR1 is SGHRS and CDR2 is YFSETQ in the germline V gene. The germline V and J ends were trimmed by 4 bases and 7 bases, with 9 bases remaining between them. The CDR3 region is CASSDGGEQYF. As DNA, the CDR3 is TGCGCCAGCAGCGACGGTGGGGAGCAGTACTTC.

The V call is TRBV5-1, the J call TRBJ2-1, with 12 bases lining up with TRBD2. Germline CDR1 SGHRS, CDR2 YFSETQ. The CDR3 length is 16 residues. Germline trimming cut 0 bases from V and 6 bases from J; bases unmatched to any gene: 4. The CDR3 DNA reads TGCGCCAGCAGCTTGGCCGCTAGCGGGAGGGCCAATGAGCAGTTCTTC. Protein: CASSLAASGRANEQFF.

This clonotype was seen a few times. V and J are TRBV20-1 and TRBJ1-5; no clear D gene. CDR1 and CDR2 from the germline V gene are DFQATT and SNEGSKA (reference sequence). The V and J ends lost 6 bases and 2 bases respectively, with 11 bases between them. This CDR3 spans 13 amino acids. The CDR3 nucleotides are TGCAGTGCCTTAGATGGGGGCAATCAGCCCCAGCATTTT. Translating it yields CSALDGGNQPQHF.

The CDR3 spells CASSFIQGPQETQYF. CDR3 nucleotides: TGTGCCAGCAGCTTTATACAGGGTCCCCAAGAGACCCAGTACTTC. V usage is TRBV7-6 and J usage is TRBJ2-5; D perhaps matches TRBD1 (6 bases). CDR1 is SGHVS, CDR2 FNYEAQ, per germline. Trimming stripped 3 bases from V and 1 base from J, with 12 bases between. The CDR3 is 15 residues long.

The J gene is TRBJ2-7, the V gene TRBV30; TRBD2 is a possible D gene (6 bases). The germline gives CDR1 GTSNPN, CDR2 SVGIG (reference sequence). The CDR3 is made up of 13 amino acids. V shed 5 bases and J shed 2 bases, with 13 bases lying between them. CDR3 amino acids: CAWGGVAAYEQYF. CDR3 DNA sequence: TGTGCCTGGGGGGGTGTAGCGGCCTACGAGCAGTACTTC.

The chain carries TRBV10-3 and TRBJ2-7, with D possibly called TRBD1 or TRBD2 (6 bases each). The V gene's germline CDR1 is ENHRY and CDR2 SYGVKD. V lost 7 bases and J 7 bases, leaving 11 bases between the germline ends. CDR3 length: 11 amino acids. CDR3 sequence reads: CAITGGGEQYF. CDR3 nucleotide sequence: TGTGCCATCACAGGAGGGGGGGAGCAGTACTTC.

V usage is TRBV7-2 and J usage is TRBJ2-7; D perhaps matches TRBD1 (6 bases). Per germline, CDR1 SGHTA and CDR2 FQGNSA. V lost 4 bases, J lost 0 bases, and 19 bases lay in between. The CDR3 has 17 amino acids. The CDR3 nucleotides are TGTGCCAGCAGCTCCCTTGGGGACATTCGACGCTCCTACGAGCAGTACTTC. It translates to CASSSLGDIRRSYEQYF.

The chain couples TRBV19 to TRBJ2-7; TRBD2 aligns across 14 bases. V dropped 4 bases and J dropped 6; count of bases not matched to a gene: 8. Germline V gene lookup returns CDR1 LNHDA and CDR2 SQIVND (reference sequence). The CDR3 extends over 16 amino acids. CDR3 sequence (DNA): TGTGCCAGTAGTACCCGCGGGACTAGCGGGAGCCGCGAGCAGTACTTC. As protein: CASSTRGTSGSREQYF.

This clonotype appeared a few times. V gene TRBV5-1 combines with J gene TRBJ2-7, with 9 nucleotides matching TRBD1. V was clipped by 5 bases and J by 2 bases; unmatched bases: 5. Germline CDR1 and CDR2: SGHRS and YFSETQ. This CDR3 is 14 amino acids long. The CDR3 coding sequence is TGCGCCAGCAGAGAAGGGACAGGGACCTACGAGCAGTACTTC. Translated: CASREGTGTYEQYF.

This clonotype has just a few counts. This chain links TRBV30 with TRBJ2-1; no definite D call. CDR1 GTSNPN and CDR2 SVGIG come from the germline V gene (reference sequence). This CDR3 spans 11 amino acids. Trimming removed 2 bases from V and 9 bases from J, with 8 bases in between. CDR3 amino acids: CAWSSKAEQFF. The CDR3 DNA is TGTGCCTGGAGTTCAAAGGCTGAGCAGTTCTTC. Using reference TRBV30 and TRBJ2-1 for the parts outside the CDR3, the full variable domain is SQTIHQWPATLVQPVGSPLSLECTVEGTSNPNLYWYRQAAGRGLQLLFYSVGIGQISSEVPQNLSASRPQDRQFILSSKKLLLSDSGFYLCAWSSKAEQFFGPGTRLTVL.

This clonotype appeared a few times. This chain joins TRBV10-3 and TRBJ2-1; D is undetermined. V lost 5 bases to trimming and J lost 6 bases, with 8 bases between them. The CDR3 is 12 amino acids. In germline, CDR1 is ENHRY, CDR2 SYGVKD. The CDR3 coding sequence is TGTGCCATCAGTACTAATAGCAATGAGCAGTTCTTC. Encoded protein: CAISTNSNEQFF.

V gene TRBV28 combines with J gene TRBJ2-7, with a weak D call TRBD1 (6 bases). The CDR3 length is 14 residues. V was trimmed by 4 bases and J by 4 bases, leaving 14 bases between them. CDR1 is MDHEN and CDR2 is SYDVKM in the germline V gene. In DNA form, the CDR3 reads TGTGCCAGCAGTTGGGGACAAGGGGTGTACGAGCAGTACTTC. This sequence encodes CASSWGQGVYEQYF.

V usage is TRBV6-5 and J usage is TRBJ2-7; TRBD2 matches 9 bases. CDR1 is MNHEY, CDR2 SVGAGI, per germline. The V segment lost 7 bases and the J segment 0 bases; nucleotides outside the gene matches: 7. This CDR3 contains 15 residues. CDR3 coding DNA: TGTGCCAGCATTTTAGCTAGCGGGACCTCCTACGAGCAGTACTTC. Its protein is CASILASGTSYEQYF.

CDR3 in DNA: TGTGCCATCAGTCTAAACAGGGGTGAGCAGTTCTTC. Translated: CAISLNRGEQFF. V is TRBV10-3 and J is TRBJ2-1, with TRBD1 matching over 7 bases. V lost 5 bases, J lost 9 bases, and 4 bases stayed unmatched. The CDR3 has 12 amino acids. Germline V gives CDR1 ENHRY, CDR2 SYGVKD.

This chain uses TRBV12-3 or TRBV12-4 with TRBJ1-1; the D is unclear. V was clipped by 2 bases and J by 5 bases, with 9 bases between them. The CDR3 spans 13 residues. CDR3 loop: CASSLSARTEAFF. CDR3 nucleotide sequence: TGTGCCAGCAGTTTATCGGCCCGGACTGAAGCTTTCTTT.

V and J are TRBV2 and TRBJ1-5, with D unclear. V lost 6 bases and J 0 bases, leaving 9 bases between the germline ends. The CDR3 contains 14 residues. Germline V gene sequence: CDR1 SNHLY, CDR2 FYNNEI. CDR3 protein: CASSERSSNQPQHF. Written as DNA, the CDR3 is TGTGCCAGCAGCGAGAGGTCTAGCAATCAGCCCCAGCATTTT.

The chain joins TRBV6-2 or TRBV6-3 to TRBJ2-1, with D perhaps matching TRBD2 (6 bases). Germline CDR1 and CDR2: MNHEY and SVGEGT. V lost 5 bases, J lost 4 bases, and 9 bases lay in between. This CDR3 is built from 13 residues. The CDR3 DNA follows: TGTGCCAGCAGTGGGACTGCATACAATGAGCAGTTCTTC. As protein: CASSGTAYNEQFF.

The chain uses TRBV7-9 and TRBJ1-3; D unclear. The CDR3 has 14 amino acids. V was trimmed by 5 bases and J by 4 bases, leaving 12 bases between them. Germline CDR1 and CDR2: SEHNR and FQNEAQ (reference sequence). The CDR3 protein is CASSQGTGGNTIYF. CDR3 nucleotide sequence: TGTGCCAGCAGCCAAGGAACGGGCGGAAACACCATATATTTT.

The chain uses TRBV4-3 and TRBJ2-7; D gene ambiguous. There are 16 residues in the CDR3. The ends were cut back, 0 bases at V and 6 bases at J, with 18 bases in the middle. Germline V gene lookup returns CDR1 LGHNA and CDR2 YSLEER. This chain's CDR3 is CASSQEFVLDNGEQYF. The CDR3, as DNA: TGCGCCAGCAGCCAAGAATTCGTCCTAGACAACGGCGAGCAGTACTTC.